Listed below are T cell receptor beta chains from one sample, sequenced in a study of CD8+CD57+ T cells in acquired aplastic anemia. TCRdb itself ran the reads through MiXCR, one entry per CDR3 protein. The repertoire includes around 180,000 distinct CDR3 sequences, 50% to 75% of them detected once, and about 48% sits in the top ten. Sequencing was done on a sample of sorted CD4+, CD8+, or CD8+CD57+ T cells (not recorded which) from PBMCs. All receptors come from a human donor in good health. Both conserved end residues are part of each CDR3. A D gene is named only where the DNA matches it firmly. Expanded clones are given a class, and other clones once, few, many or no size at all.

clone size	D gene	V gene	J gene	CDR3 protein	CDR3 DNA
NA	TRBD2	TRBV2	TRBJ2-5	CASSGGGRSDQETQYF	TGTGCCAGCAGTGGGGGGGGACGATCTGACCAAGAGACCCAGTACTTC
NA	NA	TRBV15	TRBJ1-4	CATSNRQSEKLFF	TGTGCCACCAGCAACCGACAGAGTGAAAAACTGTTTTTT
NA	NA	TRBV7-9	TRBJ1-2	CASSLEDSLSSYTF	TGTGCCAGCAGCTTAGAAGACAGTTTATCGAGCTACACCTTC
NA	NA	TRBV20-1	TRBJ2-7	CSARDTFDLPSYEQYF	TGCAGTGCTAGAGATACCTTTGATCTCCCGTCCTACGAGCAGTACTTC
many	NA	TRBV20-1	TRBJ1-1	CSASVVESEAFF	TGCAGTGCTAGTGTGGTGGAGTCTGAAGCTTTCTTT
NA	NA	TRBV19	TRBJ1-5	CASSGDTYSNQPQHF	TGTGCCAGTAGTGGGGACACATATAGCAATCAGCCCCAGCATTTT
medium-sized	TRBD1	TRBV20-1	TRBJ2-7	CSATGTDSYEQYF	TGCAGTGCAACCGGGACAGACTCCTACGAGCAGTACTTC
NA	NA	TRBV7-2	TRBJ2-1	CASSYQGRHNEQFF	TGTGCCAGCAGCTACCAGGGTCGGCACAATGAGCAGTTCTTC
NA	NA	TRBV7-9	TRBJ2-7	CASKPPGGDYEQYF	TGTGCCAGCAAGCCCCCGGGGGGCGACTACGAGCAGTACTTC
NA	NA	TRBV9	TRBJ2-2	CASSVSGVANTGELFF	TGTGCCAGCAGCGTATCGGGGGTAGCGAACACCGGGGAGCTGTTTTTT
many	NA	TRBV4-1	TRBJ1-1	CASSHEVSNTEAFF	TGCGCCAGCAGCCATGAGGTTTCGAACACTGAAGCTTTCTTT
few	NA	TRBV25-1	TRBJ2-5	CASSEKDATLKTQYF	TGTGCCAGCAGTGAAAAGGACGCCACCCTGAAGACCCAGTACTTC
NA	TRBD1	TRBV10-1	TRBJ2-1	CASSAGQDYNEQFF	TGCGCCAGCAGTGCAGGACAGGACTACAATGAGCAGTTCTTC
NA	NA	TRBV9	TRBJ2-2	CASSVGGTRNTGELFF	TGTGCCAGCAGCGTAGGGGGGACTCGGAACACCGGGGAGCTGTTTTTT
NA	TRBD2	TRBV6-4	TRBJ2-1	CASSPSGSYNEQFF	TGTGCCAGCAGCCCTAGCGGGTCGTACAATGAGCAGTTCTTC
many	TRBD1	TRBV7-6	TRBJ2-7	CASSLSNYRGVSYEQYF	TGTGCCAGCAGCTTATCAAACTACAGGGGGGTCTCCTACGAGCAGTACTTC
NA	NA	TRBV2	TRBJ2-7	CASSGVEGAVYEQYF	TGTGCCAGCAGTGGGGTGGAGGGGGCGGTCTACGAGCAGTACTTC
many	NA	TRBV7-2	TRBJ1-6	CASSLAIGGRGSPLHF	TGTGCCAGCAGCTTAGCGATCGGGGGGCGGGGGTCACCCCTCCACTTT
NA	NA	TRBV24-1	TRBJ1-2	CATSETGKYGYTF	TGTGCCACCAGTGAGACAGGAAAGTATGGCTACACCTTC
few	TRBD1	TRBV27	TRBJ2-1	CASAGPDRAYEQFF	TGTGCCAGCGCTGGCCCTGACAGGGCCTATGAGCAGTTCTTC
NA	NA	TRBV7-2	TRBJ2-7	CASSSDPTYEQYF	TGTGCCAGCAGCTCCGACCCCACCTACGAGCAGTACTTC